The 13 T cell receptor beta chains below were found in one sample sequenced in a study of lymphopenia after photon versus proton radiotherapy. TCRdb keeps only in-frame clones here, not all; method: immunoSEQ multiplex PCR. The data hold around 26,000 clones, with over 75% observed a single time. The material was peripheral blood, obtained from a patient treated with photon-based radiotherapy. Receptors originate from a man aged 45-65 years with gastric cancer.

In its sample, this clone was seen a few times. This rearrangement joins TRBV15 to TRBJ1-1; D is uncertain. Looked up from germline, CDR1 is LNHNV and CDR2 is YYDKDF (reference sequence). The CDR3 consists of 14 residues. The germline V and J ends were trimmed by 0 bases and 1 base, with 6 bases remaining between them. CDR3 in amino acids: CATSRDLGNTEAFF. For the CDR3, the DNA is TGTGCCACCAGCAGAGATCTGGGGAACACTGAAGCTTTCTTT. Looking up the rest from reference TRBV15 and TRBJ1-1 gives the full variable domain: DAMVIQNPRYQVTQFGKPVTLSCSQTLNHNVMYWYQQKSSQAPKLLFHYYDKDFNNEADTPDNFQSRRPNTSFCFLDIRSPGLGDTAMYLCATSRDLGNTEAFFGQGTRLTVV.

This rearrangement joins TRBV25-1 to TRBJ1-1, with D possibly being TRBD1 (6 bases). The germline gives CDR1 MGHDK, CDR2 SYGVNS. The CDR3 is made up of 15 amino acids. V shed 6 bases and J shed 1 base, with 15 bases lying between them. CDR3 DNA: TGTGCCAGCAGCCGAACCGGGACAAAGAACACTGAAGCTTTCTTT. It translates to CASSRTGTKNTEAFF.

This chain connects TRBV6-6 to TRBJ2-3; D gene uncertain. The CDR3 runs 14 residues. Per germline, CDR1 MNHNY and CDR2 SVGAGI (reference sequence). V lost 0 bases and J 5 bases, leaving 9 bases between the germline ends. Written as DNA, the CDR3 is TGTGCCAGCAGTTACTCGCACACCGGAGATACGCAGTATTTT. Residues: CASSYSHTGDTQYF.

This clone was counted a few times. This chain joins TRBV7-3 and TRBJ2-7; D gene uncertain. V lost 4 bases to trimming and J lost 7 bases, with 11 bases between them. The germline V gene encodes CDR1 SGHTA and CDR2 FQGTGA. This CDR3 region has 12 residues. CDR3 sequence: CASSSYHAEQYV. In DNA, the CDR3 is TGTGCCAGCAGCTCCTATCATGCGGAGCAGTACGTC.

V usage is TRBV6-7 and J usage is TRBJ2-3, with no clear D. TRBV6-7 is identified as an open reading frame with a role that is uncertain. This CDR3 comprises 11 residues. Trimming removed 9 bases at V and 0 bases at J, with 4 bases between. CDR3 residues: CARKSTDTQYF. The CDR3 DNA is TGTGCCAGGAAAAGCACAGATACGCAGTATTTT.

The chain is built from TRBV27 and TRBJ2-5, with 9 bases that match TRBD1. With V trimmed by 0 bases and J by 4 bases, 15 bases remained unmatched. Germline loops: CDR1 MNHEY, CDR2 SMNVEV (reference sequence). The CDR3 has 19 residues. The CDR3 nucleotides read TGTGCCAGCAGTTTATCTCAAATGTCCGGGACAGGGACTCGAGAGACCCAGTACTTC. As protein: CASSLSQMSGTGTRETQYF.

The chain uses TRBV5-1 and TRBJ1-1; tentative D call: TRBD1 (6 bases). The germline V gene has CDR1 SGHRS and CDR2 YFSETQ. The CDR3 extends over 16 amino acids. V lost 5 bases, J lost 2 bases, and 19 bases lay in between. The CDR3 loop is CASSKGLDRYNTEAFF. The CDR3 DNA is TGCGCCAGCAGTAAGGGGTTGGACAGATATAACACTGAAGCTTTCTTT.

CDR3 nucleotide sequence: TGTGCCAGCAGCTTTGGACAGGGTCCGTCCTACGAGCAGTACGTC. The encoded protein is CASSFGQGPSYEQYV. The rearrangement links TRBV5-8 to TRBJ2-7, with TRBD1 matching 8 bases. Germline V CDR1 and CDR2: SGHTS, YDEGEE. CDR3 size: 15 residues. Trimming took 2 bases from V and 1 from J; bases not matched to a gene: 5.

This clone is a singleton in its sample. The V gene is TRBV2, the J gene TRBJ2-1; the D call may be TRBD1 or TRBD2 (6 bases each). V lost 7 bases to trimming and J lost 7 bases, with 14 bases between them. The CDR3 is made up of 13 amino acids. The germline V gene has CDR1 SNHLY and CDR2 FYNNEI. CDR3 sequence: CASKDPGANEQFF. The CDR3 bases are TGTGCCAGCAAGGACCCGGGGGCGAATGAGCAGTTCTTC. Combining the CDR3 with reference TRBV2 and TRBJ2-1 gives the whole variable domain EPEVTQTPSHQVTQMGQEVILRCVPISNHLYFYWYRQILGQKVEFLVSFYNNEISEKSEIFDDQFSVERPDGSNFTLKIRSTKLEDSAMYFCASKDPGANEQFFGPGTRLTVL.

The V and J genes are TRBV18 and TRBJ2-2; D possibly corresponds to TRBD1 (6 bases). V was pared by 6 bases and J by 1 base, with 12 bases between. The germline V gene has CDR1 KGHSH and CDR2 LQKENI. This CDR3 is built from 15 residues. CDR3 DNA sequence: TGTGCCAGCTCCCTGGGGGACAAGAACACCGGGGAGCTGTTTTTT. Translation gives CASSLGDKNTGELFF.

The DNA of the CDR3 is TGTGCCAGCAGCTTAGCGAGGGGACAGGACCTCGGCTACACCTTC. It is translated as CASSLARGQDLGYTF. The chain combines TRBV7-8 with TRBJ1-2; 8 bases agree with TRBD1. V was clipped by 0 bases and J by 8 bases; unmatched bases: 8. Per germline, CDR1 SGHVS and CDR2 FQNEAQ. The CDR3 extends over 15 amino acids.

This clone has only one observation. The chain joins TRBV10-2 to TRBJ1-1, with D possibly TRBD1 on 6 matching bases. The V end lost 7 bases, the J end lost 4 bases, and 19 bases lay between the germline ends. Germline V gene sequence: CDR1 WSHSY, CDR2 SAAADI. The CDR3 totals 15 residues. DNA for the CDR3: TGCGCCAGCATTGCCAAGGTTGGGGGGGCCACTGAAGCTTTCTTT. This sequence encodes CASIAKVGGATEAFF.

This clone qualifies as medium-sized (0.01 to 0.1%). The rearrangement uses TRBV10-1 and TRBJ2-3; D unclear. V was clipped by 0 bases and J by 8 bases, with 6 bases between them. The CDR3 sequence is 12 residues long. Germline lookup yields CDR1 WNHNN and CDR2 SYGVQD (reference sequence). Here the CDR3 DNA reads TGCGCCAGCAGTGAGTCAAAGCGTACGCAGTATTTT. Its protein is CASSESKRTQYF.